Listed below are T cell receptor beta chains from one sample, sequenced in a study of T-cell reconstitution after alpha-beta-depleted transplantation in children. TCRdb independently ran MiXCR on the PCR reads; one entry per CDR3 protein. This table holds 500,000 or so distinct CDR3 sequences, 10% to 12% found once. The sequences come from PBMCs, mostly from graft donor cells, collected 180 days after TCRalphabeta/CD19-depleted stem cell transplant. All receptors derive from a female patient aged 2-9 years who had a stem cell transplant for aplastic anemia, so the T cells may come from the graft donor. The CDR3 runs from the conserved cysteine through the conserved F or W. A D gene is named only where the DNA matches it firmly. Size tells how often a clone was seen (once, few, many) or the class of an expanded clone, and some rows leave it out.

V	size	J	D	CDR3	DNA
TRBV7-2	-	TRBJ2-1	TRBD2	CASSLGIRTSVDEQFF	TGTGCCAGCAGCTTAGGGATCAGGACTAGCGTCGATGAGCAGTTCTTC
TRBV28	-	TRBJ1-5	TRBD1	CASSLLRQGIQPQHF	TGTGCCAGCAGTTTATTGAGACAGGGGATTCAGCCCCAGCATTTT
TRBV5-1	-	TRBJ1-2	-	CASSLSGVDYGYTF	TGCGCCAGCAGCTTGAGCGGGGTGGACTATGGCTACACCTTC
TRBV10-3	-	TRBJ2-1	-	CAISEVEAHEQFF	TGTGCCATCAGTGAGGTAGAGGCCCATGAGCAGTTCTTC
TRBV7-3	few	TRBJ2-7	TRBD2	CASSEYSGSSYEQYF	TGTGCCAGCAGCGAATATAGCGGGAGCTCCTACGAGCAGTACTTC
TRBV5-6	few	TRBJ2-1	-	CASSSDRGYNEQFF	TGTGCCAGCAGCTCAGACCGGGGGTACAATGAGCAGTTCTTC
TRBV7-2	-	TRBJ1-4	-	CASSLGSGSGEKLFF	TGTGCCAGCAGCTTAGGCTCCGGGTCGGGGGAAAAACTGTTTTTT
TRBV28	-	TRBJ2-4	-	CASSSGNIQYF	TGTGCCAGCAGTTCCGGGAACATTCAGTACTTC
TRBV2	few	TRBJ2-7	-	CASSESGAHEQYF	TGTGCCAGCAGTGAATCGGGGGCCCACGAGCAGTACTTC
TRBV27	-	TRBJ2-7	TRBD2	CASADLAATLREHYF	TGTGCCAGCGCCGACCTAGCGGCGACCTTGCGGGAGCACTACTTC
TRBV9	-	TRBJ2-2	-	CASSVTRRPGELFF	TGTGCCAGCAGCGTAACCAGGAGACCCGGGGAGCTGTTTTTT
TRBV6-5	-	TRBJ2-1	TRBD2	CASSYVSGRTDEQFF	TGTGCCAGCAGTTACGTTAGCGGGAGAACGGATGAGCAGTTCTTC
TRBV21-1	few	TRBJ2-1	-	CASETGEKDNEQFF	TGTGCCAGTGAGACAGGGGAGAAAGACAATGAGCAGTTCTTC
TRBV5-1	few	TRBJ1-1	-	CASSRPGHLNTEAFF	TGCGCCAGCAGCCGACCGGGGCATCTGAACACTGAAGCTTTCTTT
TRBV6-1	few	TRBJ1-2	TRBD1	CASSELDRANYGYTF	TGTGCCAGCAGTGAATTAGACAGGGCGAACTATGGCTACACCTTC
TRBV20-1	-	TRBJ2-1	-	CSAQIGGGYNEQFF	TGCAGTGCTCAAATTGGTGGTGGGTACAATGAGCAGTTCTTC
TRBV27	few	TRBJ1-5	-	CASSLTGLAQPQHF	TGTGCCAGCAGTTTAACGGGGTTAGCTCAGCCCCAGCATTTT
TRBV15	many	TRBJ2-7	-	CATSRASGYYEQYF	TGTGCCACCAGCAGAGCGTCAGGTTACTACGAGCAGTACTTC
TRBV7-6	many	TRBJ2-7	-	CASSLGSTYEQYF	TGTGCCAGCAGCTTAGGCTCAACCTACGAGCAGTACTTC
TRBV27	few	TRBJ1-1	-	CASTRAGANTEAFF	TGTGCCAGCACCCGGGCGGGAGCGAACACTGAAGCTTTCTTT
TRBV11-2	-	TRBJ2-2	TRBD1	CASSPGQGLANTGELFF	TGTGCCAGCAGCCCGGGACAGGGCCTCGCGAACACCGGGGAGCTGTTTTTT
TRBV7-2	many	TRBJ1-6	-	CASSLGGTYNSPLHF	TGTGCCAGCAGCTTAGGGGGGACCTATAATTCACCCCTCCACTTT
TRBV29-1	few	TRBJ1-1	TRBD1	CSVRTGGDTEAFF	TGCAGCGTACGGACAGGAGGGGACACTGAAGCTTTCTTT
TRBV6-5	-	TRBJ2-2	TRBD2	CASSYGGAGHTGELFF	TGTGCCAGCAGTTACGGGGGAGCGGGACACACCGGGGAGCTGTTTTTT
TRBV6-1	-	TRBJ2-5	TRBD2	CASRRLAGVEATQYF	TGTGCCAGCAGACGACTAGCGGGGGTGGAAGCGACCCAGTACTTC
TRBV4-3	-	TRBJ1-2	TRBD1	CASSQEVQGRYGYTF	TGCGCCAGCAGCCAAGAGGTACAGGGGAGGTATGGCTACACCTTC
TRBV7-2	many	TRBJ1-6	-	CASSLAPGPNSPLHF	TGTGCCAGCAGCTTAGCCCCGGGGCCTAATTCACCCCTCCACTTT
TRBV9	many	TRBJ2-7	-	CASSVADRGYEQYF	TGTGCCAGCAGCGTAGCTGACAGAGGCTACGAGCAGTACTTC
TRBV20-1	-	TRBJ2-3	-	CSATTPSGTQYF	TGCAGTGCTACGACCCCTTCCGGTACGCAGTATTTT
TRBV4-1	-	TRBJ2-5	-	CASSQLSRVLPEGTQYF	TGCGCCAGCAGCCAACTCAGCCGGGTTCTACCTGAGGGGACCCAGTACTTC
TRBV10-3	few	TRBJ2-3	-	CAISDWGGDTDTQYF	TGTGCCATCAGTGACTGGGGCGGGGACACAGATACGCAGTATTTT
TRBV7-2	-	TRBJ2-4	TRBD2	CASSTGTINIQYF	TGTGCCAGCAGCACCGGGACTATCAACATTCAGTACTTC
TRBV6-5	few	TRBJ2-2	TRBD2	CASSYSRTGLADTGELFF	TGTGCCAGCAGTTACTCTCGAACGGGACTAGCAGACACCGGGGAGCTGTTTTTT
TRBV4-3	-	TRBJ2-2	-	CASSQEERSTGELFF	TGCGCCAGCAGCCAAGAGGAGCGGAGCACCGGGGAGCTGTTTTTT
TRBV5-1	few	TRBJ2-2	-	CASSPRGSETGELFF	TGCGCCAGCAGCCCCCGAGGGTCTGAGACCGGGGAGCTGTTTTTT
TRBV5-1	-	TRBJ2-1	TRBD2	CVSSDGLAGTYNEQFF	TGCGTCAGCAGCGACGGACTAGCTGGAACGTACAATGAGCAGTTCTTC
TRBV27	-	TRBJ2-4	-	CASSPGTLAKNIQYF	TGTGCCAGCAGCCCCGGAACCCTAGCCAAAAACATTCAGTACTTC
TRBV6-2/TRBV6-3	-	TRBJ1-1	-	CASSPYLGHLNTEAFF	TGTGCCAGCAGCCCTTATCTAGGACACCTGAACACTGAAGCTTTCTTT
TRBV29-1	-	TRBJ2-3	-	CSVGRASRGPDTQYF	TGCAGCGTTGGAAGGGCGTCTAGGGGCCCAGATACGCAGTATTTT
TRBV14	few	TRBJ1-6	-	CASSQDIRREYNSPLHF	TGTGCCAGCAGCCAAGATATTCGTAGGGAGTATAATTCACCCCTCCACTTT
TRBV5-1	many	TRBJ1-3	-	CASSLEVSGNTIYF	TGCGCCAGCAGCTTGGAGGTATCTGGAAACACCATATATTTT
TRBV18	-	TRBJ2-1	-	CASSPPENEQFF	TGTGCCAGCTCACCACCGGAGAATGAGCAGTTCTTC
TRBV7-2	-	TRBJ2-7	-	CASSFLAGGIGPLSSYEQYF	TGTGCCAGCAGCTTTTTGGCCGGCGGGATTGGACCCCTTAGCTCCTACGAGCAGTACTTC
TRBV6-2/TRBV6-3	-	TRBJ2-1	TRBD2	CAVEGTSGDSSYNEQFF	TGTGCCGTCGAGGGGACTAGCGGAGACAGCTCCTACAATGAGCAGTTCTTC
TRBV28	-	TRBJ1-2	TRBD1	CASSFGATGGYYGYTF	TGTGCCAGCAGTTTCGGGGCGACAGGGGGATACTATGGCTACACCTTC
TRBV18	few	TRBJ1-2	-	CASSPGRDIGGYTF	TGTGCCAGCTCACCGGGCCGCGACATTGGTGGCTACACCTTC
TRBV28	-	TRBJ1-2	-	CASSLHRVDYGYTF	TGTGCCAGCAGTTTACACAGGGTCGACTATGGCTACACCTTC
TRBV29-1	-	TRBJ2-5	-	CSGSRGGETQYF	TGCAGCGGCTCCCGGGGAGGAGAGACCCAGTACTTC
TRBV6-2/TRBV6-3	-	TRBJ2-5	-	CASSYSGVETQYF	TGTGCCAGCAGTTACTCGGGGGTCGAGACCCAGTACTTC
TRBV6-5	-	TRBJ1-1	-	CASSYMGRRENTEAFF	TGTGCCAGCAGTTACATGGGCAGGAGAGAGAACACTGAAGCTTTCTTT
TRBV7-7	-	TRBJ2-3	-	CASSFGQLDTQYF	TGTGCCAGCAGCTTTGGACAGCTAGATACGCAGTATTTT
TRBV7-9	few	TRBJ2-5	TRBD1	CASSLARDRGQETQYF	TGTGCCAGCAGCTTAGCACGGGACAGGGGGCAAGAGACCCAGTACTTC
TRBV14	-	TRBJ2-5	TRBD2	CASSQFGLAGGETQYF	TGTGCCAGCAGCCAATTCGGACTAGCGGGAGGGGAGACCCAGTACTTC
TRBV20-1	-	TRBJ2-7	-	CSASWGLSLYEQYF	TGCAGTGCTAGTTGGGGCCTCTCTCTCTACGAGCAGTACTTC
TRBV20-1	-	TRBJ2-7	TRBD2	CSAYPSGLAGYEQYF	TGCAGTGCTTACCCATCGGGACTAGCGGGTTACGAGCAGTACTTC
TRBV9	few	TRBJ1-4	-	CASSPGGGEKLFF	TGTGCCAGCAGCCCGGGGGGAGGTGAAAAACTGTTTTTT